The present T cell receptor (beta chain) was sequenced within a study of human T cells and chemical hapten exposure. Time point denoted: patch test 1, 2 weeks after DPC sensitization. Treatment: therapeutic diphenylcyclopropenone sensitization with weekly scalp DPC. The CDR3 runs 12 residues. Trimming pared 10 bases from V and 6 bases from J, leaving 13 bases between. Germline V gives CDR1 SEHNR, CDR2 FQNEAQ (reference sequence). TCRdb re-called the RACE reads through MiXCR, storing one row per CDR3 protein. Of fewer than 500,000 distinct CDR3 sequences listed, roughly 4.8% are singletons. The material was whole blood, obtained in connection with sensitization to the hapten diphenylcyclopropenone (DPC). The chain couples TRBV7-9 to TRBJ2-4; D unclear. The TCR originated in a woman aged 50 to 60 with alopecia areata. Some clones in this sample may be carry-over from other donors' samples. CDR3 sequence reads: CAIKGLTNIQYF. In DNA form, the CDR3 reads TGTGCCATCAAAGGTCTAACAAACATTCAGTACTTC.